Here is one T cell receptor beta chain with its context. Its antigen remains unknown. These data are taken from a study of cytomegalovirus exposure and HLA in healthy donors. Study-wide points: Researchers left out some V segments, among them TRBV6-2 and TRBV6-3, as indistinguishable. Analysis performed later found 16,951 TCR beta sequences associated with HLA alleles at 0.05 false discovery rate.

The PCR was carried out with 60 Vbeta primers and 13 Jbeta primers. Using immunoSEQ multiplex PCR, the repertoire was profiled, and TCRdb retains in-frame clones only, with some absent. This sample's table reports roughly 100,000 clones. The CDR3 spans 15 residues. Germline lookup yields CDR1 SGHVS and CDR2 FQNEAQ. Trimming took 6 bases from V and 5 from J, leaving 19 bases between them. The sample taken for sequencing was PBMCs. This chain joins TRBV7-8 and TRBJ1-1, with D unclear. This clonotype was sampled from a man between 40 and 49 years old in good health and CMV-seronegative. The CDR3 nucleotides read TGTGCCAGCAGTCGGGAGGGTGTAGTTGGGACTGAAGCTTTCTTT. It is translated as CASSREGVVGTEAFF.